One sample yielded the 32 T cell receptor beta chains listed below, sequenced in a study of T cells in Graves' hyperthyroidism and ophthalmopathy. Amplification yielded TCR beta CDR3 regions, with RNA transcripts as the source. HTBI primers were used for first-round RT-PCR of the TCR CDR3. A single record per CDR3 protein comes from TCRdb applying MiXCR to the multiplex PCR reads. The sample includes around 520,000 distinct CDR3 sequences, less than 15% of them seen just once. The sequencing input was blood. The receptors come from a woman aged 40 to 49 with Graves' hyperthyroidism.

The chain is built from TRBV29-1 and TRBJ2-7, with a tentative D call TRBD1 (6 bases). V dropped 5 bases and J dropped 2 bases, with 13 bases sitting between them. The CDR3 is 13 residues long. The germline gives CDR1 SQVTM, CDR2 ANQGSEA. The CDR3 protein is CSVNRDTAYEQYF. The CDR3 DNA sequence: TGCAGCGTTAACCGGGACACAGCCTACGAGCAGTACTTC.

This clonotype occurred a few times. This chain connects TRBV12-3 or TRBV12-4 to TRBJ2-2; maybe TRBD2 (5 bases). Trimming pared 4 bases from V and 8 bases from J, leaving 8 bases between. This CDR3 contains 12 residues. In nucleotides, the CDR3 is TGTGCCAGCAGTTCCGGGGTGGGGGAGCTGTTTTTT. This codes for CASSSGVGELFF.

This clonotype was counted ten times or more. The chain carries TRBV30 and TRBJ2-2; TRBD2 aligns across 14 bases. The CDR3 is 15 amino acids. CDR1 is GTSNPN, CDR2 SVGIG, per germline (reference sequence). V lost 2 bases to trimming and J lost 7 bases; unmatched junction nucleotides: 3. The CDR3 DNA sequence: TGTGCCTGGAGTCCGGGACTAGCGGGAGTCGGGGAGCTGTTTTTT. It specifies CAWSPGLAGVGELFF.

V gene TRBV24-1 combines with J gene TRBJ2-5; 11 bases are shared with TRBD2. CDR1 KGHDR and CDR2 SFDVKD come from the germline V gene. V shed 5 bases, J shed 3 bases, and the junction held 4 bases outside the gene matches. The CDR3 extends over 15 amino acids. CDR3 bases: TGTGCCACCAGTGCAATGGGACTAGCGGAAGAGACCCAGTACTTC. Translating it yields CATSAMGLAEETQYF.

This clonotype has a handful of counts. This chain joins TRBV5-1 and TRBJ1-2, with D perhaps TRBD1 (6 bases). The CDR3 length is 13 residues. CDR1 is SGHRS and CDR2 is YFSETQ in the germline V gene. V lost 3 bases, J lost 4 bases, and 10 bases lay in between. The chain's CDR3 is CASSSTGTYGYTF. CDR3 DNA sequence: TGCGCCAGCAGCTCTACAGGGACCTATGGCTACACCTTC.

This clonotype has only a few counts. The rearrangement joins TRBV6-1 to TRBJ2-5, with a possible D match to TRBD2 (7 bases). The germline gives CDR1 MNHNS, CDR2 SASEGT. This CDR3 is built from 13 residues. The V and J ends lost 5 bases and 5 bases respectively, with 12 bases between them. CDR3 amino acids: CASSPRGAETQYF. For the CDR3, the DNA is TGTGCCAGCAGTCCCCGGGGGGCGGAGACCCAGTACTTC.

A few counts support this clonotype. A junction boundary mismatches the germline segment, possibly from a read error. The chain is built from TRBV15 and TRBJ2-5; tentatively, D is TRBD1 or TRBD2 (5 bases each). The CDR3 covers 16 residues. Germline V gives CDR1 LNHNV, CDR2 YYDKDF (reference sequence). In DNA, the CDR3 is TGTGCCACCAGCAACCGGGACGGAAACCTCCAAGGGACCCAGTACTTC. It encodes CATSNRDGNLQGTQYF.

This clonotype has only a few counts. V is TRBV15 and J is TRBJ2-5; D call uncertain. This CDR3 is 14 amino acids long. V lost 8 bases and J lost 4, with 17 bases in between. Germline CDR1 reads LNHNV; CDR2 reads YYDKDF (reference sequence). CDR3 loop: CATRASIVGETQYF. Here the CDR3 DNA reads TGTGCCACCCGGGCCAGCATAGTGGGAGAGACCCAGTACTTC.

This clonotype was found a few times. The chain recombines TRBV30 with TRBJ2-7, with D maybe TRBD2 (5 bases). This CDR3 comprises 14 residues. Trimming shortened V by 0 bases and J by 3 bases, and 12 bases separated the two germline ends. Per germline, CDR1 GTSNPN and CDR2 SVGIG (reference sequence). This CDR3 is CAWSVGGTGYEQYF. CDR3 bases: TGTGCCTGGAGTGTAGGAGGAACTGGCTACGAGCAGTACTTC. Full variable domain (outside the CDR3, taken from reference TRBV30 and TRBJ2-7): SQTIHQWPATLVQPVGSPLSLECTVEGTSNPNLYWYRQAAGRGLQLLFYSVGIGQISSEVPQNLSASRPQDRQFILSSKKLLLSDSGFYLCAWSVGGTGYEQYFGPGTRLTVT.

This clonotype was detected many times. The rearrangement uses TRBV5-1 and TRBJ1-5; 9 bases match TRBD1. Germline CDR1 reads SGHRS; CDR2 reads YFSETQ. J lost 0 bases, V lost 0 bases, and 10 bases had no gene match. CDR3 length equals 19 residues. The CDR3 sequence: CASSLARGQGPYSNQPQHF. CDR3 in DNA: TGCGCCAGCAGCTTGGCCAGGGGACAGGGTCCTTATAGCAATCAGCCCCAGCATTTT.

Many counts were recorded for this clonotype. J is TRBJ2-4 and V is TRBV30, with TRBD1 identical over 7 bases. CDR3 size: 15 residues. Germline-derived CDR1 and CDR2 are GTSNPN and SVGIG (reference sequence). The junction had 9 bases not matched to a gene; V was cut back by 1 base and J by 6 bases. The CDR3 protein is CAWSGGIGTVNIQYF. CDR3 in DNA: TGTGCCTGGAGTGGTGGAATCGGGACAGTAAACATTCAGTACTTC. The complete variable domain, with remaining parts taken from reference TRBV30 and TRBJ2-4, reads SQTIHQWPATLVQPVGSPLSLECTVEGTSNPNLYWYRQAAGRGLQLLFYSVGIGQISSEVPQNLSASRPQDRQFILSSKKLLLSDSGFYLCAWSGGIGTVNIQYFGAGTRLSVL.

This clonotype was seen repeatedly, ten times or more. The gene calls are TRBV6-1 and TRBJ2-7; D gene ambiguous. Trimming removed 6 bases from V and 4 bases from J, with 19 bases in between. Germline CDR1 and CDR2: MNHNS and SASEGT. This CDR3 has 15 amino acids. The CDR3 loop reads CASRSYGGARYEQYF. The CDR3 DNA is TGTGCCAGCAGGAGCTACGGCGGAGCTAGGTACGAGCAGTACTTC.

This clonotype came up a few times. The junction departs from germline at one end; a sequencing error may be responsible. The chain uses TRBV7-7 and TRBJ2-1, with 7 bases matching TRBD2. Germline CDR1 reads SSHAT; CDR2 reads FNYEAQ (reference sequence). The CDR3 covers 14 residues. The CDR3 region has the DNA TGTGCTAGCAGCTCGGGGGGAAGTATTGGTGAGCAGTTCTTC. Translated: CASSSGGSIGEQFF.

This clonotype was found many times. In DNA, the CDR3 is TGCGCCAGCAGCTTTACTTCTTACGACGAGCAGTACTTC. Residues: CASSFTSYDEQYF. The V call is TRBV5-1, the J call TRBJ2-7; no definite D call. Germline CDR1 is SGHRS and CDR2 is YFSETQ. V lost 2 bases, J lost 5 bases, and 11 bases lay in between. CDR3 length equals 13 residues.

The V gene is TRBV4-1, the J gene TRBJ1-1; D is undetermined. The V gene lost 4 bases and the J gene lost 0 bases, with 15 bases spanning the gap. The germline V gene encodes CDR1 MGHRA and CDR2 YSYEKL. The CDR3 covers 16 residues. The CDR3 sequence is CASSPDASAMNTEAFF. DNA for the CDR3: TGCGCCAGCAGCCCAGACGCGTCAGCCATGAACACTGAAGCTTTCTTT.

The rearrangement joins TRBV10-2 to TRBJ2-2; D gene uncertain. Germline lookup yields CDR1 WSHSY and CDR2 SAAADI. V lost 6 bases, J lost 1 base, and 6 bases lay in between. The CDR3 totals 13 residues. The CDR3 protein is CASSVVNTGELFF. The CDR3 DNA reads as TGCGCCAGCAGCGTAGTGAACACCGGGGAGCTGTTTTTT.

Comments on this clonotype: This could be a read error, since a much larger clone is one nucleotide away. The gene calls are TRBV12-3 or TRBV12-4 and TRBJ1-5, with TRBD1 matching 9 bases. V shed 5 bases and J 6 bases; nucleotides not matched to a gene: 8. CDR3 length: 15 amino acids. The CDR3 reads CASSTGTGITQPQHF. The CDR3 DNA reads as TGTGCCAGCAGTACCGGGACAGGGATCACTCAGCCCCAGCATTTT.

With regard to this clonotype: One base away lies a much larger clone, so this may be a sequencing read error. V is TRBV19 and J is TRBJ2-7; possible D gene TRBD2, 6 bases. The CDR3 spans 13 residues. From germline, CDR1 is LNHDA and CDR2 SQIVND (reference sequence). DNA of the CDR3: TGTGCCAGTAGTATTGAGGGGAGGCACGAGCGGTACTTC. It yields the protein CASSIEGRHERYF. Variable domain in full (rest from reference TRBV19 and TRBJ2-7): DGGITQSPKYLFRKEGQNVTLSCEQNLNHDAMYWYRQDPGQGLRLIYYSQIVNDFQKGDIAEGYSVSREKKESFPLTVTSAQKNPTAFYLCASSIEGRHERYFGPGTRLTVT.

Many counts were recorded for this clonotype. The chain couples TRBV11-2 to TRBJ2-2, with 8 nucleotides matching TRBD2. CDR1 and CDR2 from the germline V gene are SGHAT and FQNNGV. The CDR3 length is 17 residues. V trimming: 2 bases; J trimming: 4 bases; junction bases outside the gene matches: 9. CDR3 loop: CASSLPGLAGLTGELFF. The CDR3 DNA is TGTGCCAGCAGCTTACCCGGGCTAGCGGGCCTCACCGGGGAGCTGTTTTTT.

This chain connects TRBV30 to TRBJ2-5, with no clear D. The CDR3 sequence is 13 residues long. Trimming stripped 2 bases from V and 3 bases from J, with 10 bases between. The germline V gene has CDR1 GTSNPN and CDR2 SVGIG (reference sequence). In DNA, the CDR3 is TGTGCCTGGAGTCTCCCGCCCAAAGAGACCCAGTACTTC. This codes for CAWSLPPKETQYF.

This clonotype was seen many times. The J gene is TRBJ1-5, the V gene TRBV2, with D unclear. V lost 6 bases to trimming and J lost 6 bases, with 12 bases between them. The CDR3 spans 13 residues. Per the germline V gene, CDR1 is SNHLY and CDR2 is FYNNEI. In nucleotides, the CDR3 is TGTGCCAGCAGGGAGGGTTTAGGTCAGCCCCAGCATTTT. Protein: CASREGLGQPQHF.

This clonotype came up a few times. This chain links TRBV4-1 with TRBJ2-7; tentative D call: TRBD1 (7 bases). Trimming shortened V by 4 bases and J by 3 bases, and 16 bases separated the two germline ends. From germline, CDR1 is MGHRA and CDR2 YSYEKL. The CDR3 contains 15 residues. CDR3 DNA sequence: TGCGCCAGCAGCCCAGGGGGAGGACACCTCTACGAGCAGTACTTC. Amino acid sequence: CASSPGGGHLYEQYF.

V gene TRBV30 combines with J gene TRBJ2-5, with 9 bases fitting TRBD2. V trimming: 3 bases; J trimming: 5 bases; junction bases outside the gene matches: 10. Germline CDR1 GTSNPN, CDR2 SVGIG (reference sequence). The length of the CDR3 is 15 residues. Written as DNA, the CDR3 is TGTGCCTGGAGCTTAGGAGCGGGAGGAGGTGAGACCCAGTACTTC. Its protein is CAWSLGAGGGETQYF. Supplemented by reference TRBV30 and TRBJ2-5, the full variable domain reads SQTIHQWPATLVQPVGSPLSLECTVEGTSNPNLYWYRQAAGRGLQLLFYSVGIGQISSEVPQNLSASRPQDRQFILSSKKLLLSDSGFYLCAWSLGAGGGETQYFGPGTRLLVL.

In this sample, this clonotype turned up a few times. The chain has TRBV7-3 and TRBJ2-5, with TRBD1 matching 8 bases. The trim removed 5 bases at V and 0 bases at J, leaving 5 bases unmatched. The CDR3 covers 15 residues. Per the germline V gene, CDR1 is SGHTA and CDR2 is FQGTGA. CDR3 loop: CASSPGQGHQETQYF. As DNA, the CDR3 is TGTGCCAGCAGCCCCGGACAGGGACACCAAGAGACCCAGTACTTC. The whole variable domain, remainder taken from reference TRBV7-3 and TRBJ2-5, is GAGVSQTPSNKVTEKGKYVELRCDPISGHTALYWYRQSLGQGPEFLIYFQGTGAADDSGLPNDRFFAVRPEGSVSTLKIQRTERGDSAVYLCASSPGQGHQETQYFGPGTRLLVL.

This clonotype was seen at least ten times. This chain joins TRBV5-5 and TRBJ2-7; 10 positions agree with TRBD1. The V and J ends lost 4 bases and 6 bases, in that order; junction bases with no gene match: 10. This CDR3 is built from 15 residues. From germline, CDR1 is SGHKS and CDR2 YYEKEE (reference sequence). The CDR3, as DNA: TGTGCCAGCAGCCCCACCGGGACAGGGGCCAGCGAGCAGTACTTC. Protein: CASSPTGTGASEQYF.

The chain has TRBV10-3 and TRBJ1-1, with 7 bases that match TRBD1. V was clipped by 10 bases and J by 1 base; unmatched bases: 6. The germline V gene has CDR1 ENHRY and CDR2 SYGVKD. The CDR3 has 13 amino acids. The CDR3 nucleotides read TGTGCCACCCTCGGACAGGCGAACACTGAAGCTTTCTTT. Translating it yields CATLGQANTEAFF.

V and J are TRBV14 and TRBJ1-4; no reliable D call. Trimming removed 0 bases from V and 4 bases from J, with 9 bases in between. The CDR3 is made up of 15 amino acids. Germline assignment: CDR1 SGHDN and CDR2 FVKESK. CDR3 protein: CASSQDLGNNEKLFF. For the CDR3, the DNA is TGTGCCAGCAGCCAAGATCTCGGGAATAATGAAAAACTGTTTTTT.

The J gene is TRBJ1-1, the V gene TRBV6-5; D is uncertain. CDR1 MNHEY and CDR2 SVGAGI come from the germline V gene. The CDR3 is made up of 13 amino acids. With 2 bases removed from V and 4 bases from J, the gap between germline ends came to 8 bases. This CDR3 is CASSYEEFTEAFF. The CDR3 DNA reads as TGTGCCAGCAGTTACGAGGAATTCACTGAAGCTTTCTTT.

Concerning this clonotype itself: A read error may be the cause here, since a much bigger clone is one base away. This rearrangement joins TRBV10-3 to TRBJ2-7; 9 bases fit TRBD1. TRBJ2-1 matches the DNA end more closely, so the J call is doubtful. Per the germline V gene, CDR1 is ENHRY and CDR2 is SYGVKD. CDR3 size: 13 residues. CDR3 sequence: CAISVDRGYEQFF. The CDR3 nucleotides read TGTGCCATCAGTGTGGACAGGGGCTACGAGCAGTTCTTC.

This clonotype was counted at least ten times. The rearrangement uses TRBV13 and TRBJ2-7, with 7 bases lining up with TRBD1. The CDR3 loop spans 15 amino acids. Germline CDR1 reads PRHDT; CDR2 reads FYEKMQ (reference sequence). V shed 5 bases and J 2 bases; nucleotides not matched to a gene: 9. Written as DNA, the CDR3 is TGTGCCAGCAGCCCTACCACGGGACAGCCCTACGAGCAGTACTTC. It translates to CASSPTTGQPYEQYF.

This chain links TRBV19 with TRBJ1-2, with TRBD1 identical over 8 bases. The CDR3 contains 13 residues. V dropped 8 bases and J dropped 6; count of bases not matched to a gene: 8. Germline V lookup: CDR1 LNHDA, CDR2 SQIVND (reference sequence). As DNA, the CDR3 is TGTGCCAGTCGCGGCCAGGGGGCGGATGGCTACACCTTC. Protein: CASRGQGADGYTF.

This rearrangement joins TRBV4-1 to TRBJ2-2, with D unresolved. V was trimmed by 4 bases and J by 2 bases, leaving 8 bases between them. Germline V gene lookup returns CDR1 MGHRA and CDR2 YSYEKL. CDR3 length: 14 residues. Here the CDR3 DNA reads TGCGCCAGCAGCCCTCCACTTAACACCGGGGAGCTGTTTTTT. Residues: CASSPPLNTGELFF.